The 3 T cell receptor beta chains reported below all come from one sample, sequenced in a study of cytomegalovirus exposure and HLA in healthy donors. A multiplex PCR was run with 60 Vbeta primers and 13 Jbeta primers. Here immunoSEQ multiplex PCR was the method, and the copy in TCRdb shows in-frame clones only, minus some. The sample consists of some 110,000 clones, more than 60% of them appearing once. Sequenced input: PBMCs. These receptors were collected from a man aged 18 to 35 in good health and CMV-seronegative.

The chain recombines TRBV27 with TRBJ2-7, with D maybe TRBD2 (6 bases). Deletions cut 3 bases from V and 6 bases from J, with 15 bases between. The CDR3 totals 14 residues. Germline-derived CDR1 and CDR2 are MNHEY and SMNVEV (reference sequence). Here the CDR3 reads CASSFNRESGEQYF. CDR3 in DNA: TGTGCCAGCAGTTTTAATCGGGAGTCGGGCGAGCAGTACTTC.

CDR3 amino acids: CASRIGGRTEAFF. In DNA, the CDR3 is TGTGCCAGCAGAATCGGGGGGAGGACTGAAGCTTTCTTT. This chain connects TRBV28 to TRBJ1-1, with a weak D call TRBD1 (5 bases). Germline CDR1 reads MDHEN; CDR2 reads SYDVKM. The CDR3 sequence is 13 residues long. Deletions cut 6 bases from V and 5 bases from J, with 13 bases between.

This chain connects TRBV6-6 to TRBJ1-4; 7 positions match TRBD1. Germline V CDR1 and CDR2: MNHNY, SVGAGI (reference sequence). The CDR3 loop spans 15 amino acids. The V and J ends lost 6 bases and 6 bases, in that order; junction bases with no gene match: 10. In DNA, the CDR3 is TGTGCCAGCAGACAAAGACCCGGGACAGATGAAAAACTGTTTTTT. Translation gives CASRQRPGTDEKLFF.